This TCR beta chain emerged from a study of blood T cell repertoires in COVID-19. CDR3 length: 14 residues. Germline loops: CDR1 KGHDR, CDR2 SFDVKD. The trim removed 4 bases at V and 2 bases at J, leaving 4 bases unmatched. Per the authors' pipeline: Researchers report that nucleated cell counts were estimated from reference gene primer amplification. Assay: immunoSEQ multiplex PCR; the TCRdb copy retains only in-frame clones and omits some. D and trimming were read from the DNA, whereas the V and J calls and clone size are those reported in that table. Altogether nearly 250,000 clones are present, around 88% being singletons, with the ten largest covering approximately 2%.

Sample: PBMCs or T cells enriched from blood (not recorded which). The source is a woman in her fifties or sixties who had recovered from COVID-19. J is TRBJ2-7 and V is TRBV24-1, with 7 bases fitting TRBD2. The CDR3 region has the DNA TGTGCCACCAGTGAGGCTAGCGGAACCTACGAGCAGTACTTC. As protein: CATSEASGTYEQYF.